The 26 T cell receptor beta chains presented below share a single source sample, sequenced in a study of T cells in Graves' hyperthyroidism and ophthalmopathy. Researchers took RNA transcripts and amplified the TCR beta CDR3 regions from them. A first-round RT-PCR of the TCR CDR3 used the HTBI primer set. TCRdb itself ran the multiplex PCR reads through MiXCR, one entry per CDR3 protein. The repertoire includes 650,000 to 700,000 distinct CDR3 sequences, around 15% of them detected once, and around 15% sits in the top ten. The sample was blood. Receptors were obtained from a man aged 50 to 60 with Graves' hyperthyroidism.

The table lists this clonotype with a few counts. V is TRBV28 and J is TRBJ2-1; D is possibly TRBD1 or TRBD2 (5 bases each). V lost 6 bases to trimming and J lost 6 bases, with 21 bases between them. CDR1 MDHEN and CDR2 SYDVKM come from the germline V gene. The CDR3 sequence is 16 residues long. As DNA, the CDR3 is TGTGCCAGCAGCCTCCTGGGACCCGGTGAAGGCAATGAGCAGTTCTTC. Translated: CASSLLGPGEGNEQFF. Looking up the rest from reference TRBV28 and TRBJ2-1 gives the full variable domain: DVKVTQSSRYLVKRTGEKVFLECVQDMDHENMFWYRQDPGLGLRLIYFSYDVKMKEKGDIPEGYSVSREKKERFSLILESASTNQTSMYLCASSLLGPGEGNEQFFGPGTRLTVL.

This clonotype was observed at least ten times. This chain uses TRBV12-3 or TRBV12-4 with TRBJ2-7; TRBD1 aligns across 7 bases. The V gene end was trimmed by 1 base and the J gene end by 2 bases; junction bases not matched to a gene: 11. The CDR3 runs to 17 residues. CDR3 sequence (DNA): TGTGCCAGCAGTTTAGAGGGGGCGTCTGACCTACCCTACGAGCAGTACTTC. It translates to CASSLEGASDLPYEQYF.

This clonotype was seen a few times. The gene calls are TRBV7-2 and TRBJ1-5; D remains ambiguous. Germline CDR1 is SGHTA and CDR2 is FQGNSA. This CDR3 spans 12 amino acids. V gave up 3 bases and J gave up 10 bases, with 10 bases separating them. CDR3 sequence: CASSLYLGPQHF. The CDR3 DNA sequence: TGTGCCAGCAGCTTGTATCTGGGCCCCCAGCATTTT.

This clonotype was counted many times. The J gene is TRBJ1-1, the V gene TRBV7-2, with unresolved D. Deletions cut 4 bases from V and 5 bases from J, with 14 bases between. Germline CDR1 reads SGHTA; CDR2 reads FQGNSA. CDR3 length: 14 residues. The CDR3 DNA reads TGTGCCAGCAGCTCGTATAGTTTGAGTACTGAAGCTTTCTTT. Translating gives CASSSYSLSTEAFF.

The chain recombines TRBV20-1 with TRBJ1-1; tentatively, D is TRBD1 (5 bases). There are 14 residues in the CDR3. Germline CDR1 DFQATT, CDR2 SNEGSKA (reference sequence). Trimming took off 6 bases at V and 4 bases at J, with 18 bases between the two ends. CDR3 amino acids: CSAQPGSRGTEAFF. CDR3 in DNA: TGCAGTGCCCAACCCGGGTCTAGGGGCACTGAAGCTTTCTTT.

This clonotype was observed a few times. This chain uses TRBV2 with TRBJ1-6; 8 nucleotides agree with TRBD1. The CDR3 contains 16 residues. After removal of 0 bases from V and 7 bases from J, the junction contained 5 bases not matched to a gene. Germline assignment: CDR1 SNHLY and CDR2 FYNNEI. In DNA, the CDR3 is TGTGCCAGCAGTGAAGCGTGGACAGGGATGAATTCACCCCTCCACTTT. This encodes CASSEAWTGMNSPLHF.

There are many counts of this clonotype. V gene TRBV27 combines with J gene TRBJ2-7; 9 nucleotides match TRBD1. This CDR3 has 14 amino acids. The junction had 8 bases not matched to a gene; V was cut back by 6 bases and J by 5 bases. Germline V lookup: CDR1 MNHEY, CDR2 SMNVEV (reference sequence). CDR3 residues: CASSQGQGGNEQYF. For the CDR3, the DNA is TGTGCCAGCAGCCAGGGACAGGGAGGAAACGAGCAGTACTTC.

In this sample, this clonotype turned up many times. J is TRBJ2-3 and V is TRBV27, with 7 bases aligning to TRBD2. The J segment lost 7 bases and the V segment lost 2 bases, leaving 9 bases of the junction unmatched. The CDR3 has 15 amino acids. The germline gives CDR1 MNHEY, CDR2 SMNVEV (reference sequence). This CDR3 is CASSLVGGPANTQYF. CDR3 sequence (DNA): TGTGCCAGCAGTTTAGTGGGAGGGCCCGCCAATACGCAGTATTTT.

A word on this clonotype: This may be a read error: a much more frequent sequence differs by one nucleotide. V and J are TRBV7-2 and TRBJ2-3; D uncertain. The V gene's germline CDR1 is SGHTA and CDR2 FQGNSA. V lost 6 bases and J lost 2, with 6 bases in between. The CDR3 runs 12 residues. CDR3 amino acids: CASRFNTDTQYF. The CDR3 DNA follows: TGTGCCAGCAGATTTAACACAGATACGCAGTATTTT.

The CDR3 bases are TGTGCCAGCTCCCCCCTGGCGGACAGGGGCGGCGAGCAGTACTTC. Amino acid sequence: CASSPLADRGGEQYF. The rearrangement joins TRBV6-1 to TRBJ2-7; 9 bases line up with TRBD1. Per the germline V gene, CDR1 is MNHNS and CDR2 is SASEGT. With V trimmed by 8 bases and J by 6 bases, 14 bases remained unmatched. The CDR3 runs to 15 residues.

The sample holds many counts of this clonotype. The chain joins TRBV27 to TRBJ2-1; D is ambiguous. Germline-derived CDR1 and CDR2 are MNHEY and SMNVEV (reference sequence). This CDR3 has 14 residues. The ends were cut back, 3 bases at V and 2 bases at J, with 8 bases in the middle. The chain's CDR3 is CASSLAATYNEQFF. CDR3 coding DNA: TGTGCCAGCAGTTTGGCGGCGACCTACAATGAGCAGTTCTTC.

The V call is TRBV28, the J call TRBJ2-1, with D uncertain. V shed 8 bases and J shed 7 bases, with 18 bases lying between them. Germline CDR1 and CDR2: MDHEN and SYDVKM. The CDR3 spans 14 residues. CDR3 DNA sequence: TGTGCCAGCGCATCTGCGTCTAGGATGAATGAGCAGTTCTTC. Translated, it gives CASASASRMNEQFF. The full variable domain, rest sourced from reference TRBV28 and TRBJ2-1, is DVKVTQSSRYLVKRTGEKVFLECVQDMDHENMFWYRQDPGLGLRLIYFSYDVKMKEKGDIPEGYSVSREKKERFSLILESASTNQTSMYLCASASASRMNEQFFGPGTRLTVL.

V and J are TRBV5-1 and TRBJ2-2; 7 nucleotides match TRBD2. This CDR3 is built from 17 residues. Germline V gives CDR1 SGHRS, CDR2 YFSETQ. V was clipped by 4 bases and J by 2 bases; unmatched bases: 11. The CDR3 DNA sequence: TGCGCCAGCAGCCCCCCGAGTAGCGGGTATAACACCGGGGAGCTGTTTTTT. It codes for CASSPPSSGYNTGELFF.

About this clonotype: A much larger clone is a single base away; this may be a read error. The chain recombines TRBV10-3 with TRBJ1-6, with TRBD1 matching 7 bases. CDR1 is ENHRY, CDR2 SYGVKD, per germline. V lost 3 bases to trimming and J lost 6 bases; unmatched junction nucleotides: 5. The CDR3 totals 15 residues. Written as DNA, the CDR3 is TGTGCCATCAGTGAAGGACAGGAGTTTAATTCACCCCTCCACTTT. This sequence encodes CAISEGQEFNSPLHF.

This clonotype was observed at least ten times. V gene TRBV28 combines with J gene TRBJ1-2; D ambiguous. CDR1 and CDR2 from the germline V gene are MDHEN and SYDVKM. Between the trimmed V and J ends, which lost 3 bases and 3 bases, there was a span of 11 bases. The CDR3 loop spans 14 amino acids. The CDR3 here is CASSFTETHYGYTF. CDR3 coding DNA: TGTGCCAGCAGTTTTACGGAGACCCACTATGGCTACACCTTC.

This clonotype was counted ten times or more. This CDR3 reads CATRTSGRNYEQYF. The CDR3 nucleotides read TGTGCCACCAGGACTAGCGGGAGGAACTACGAGCAGTACTTC. V gene TRBV10-3 combines with J gene TRBJ2-7; TRBD2 aligns across 14 bases. The CDR3 has 14 residues. V shed 10 bases and J 3 bases; nucleotides not matched to a gene: 5. CDR1 ENHRY and CDR2 SYGVKD come from the germline V gene.

This clonotype was recorded many times. This sequence joins TRBV6-2 or TRBV6-3 and TRBJ1-2, with a tentative D call TRBD1 (6 bases). V gave up 6 bases and J gave up 2 bases, with 16 bases separating them. There are 15 residues in the CDR3. The germline CDR1 and CDR2 sequences are MNHEY and SVGEGT. The CDR3 sequence: CASSRTTGENYGYTF. The CDR3 DNA reads as TGTGCCAGCAGCCGGACGACAGGAGAAAACTATGGCTACACCTTC.

As regards this clonotype: Mismatch with germline at one junction end may stem from a read error. The rearrangement links TRBV7-6 to TRBJ2-1; 10 bases fit TRBD2. Germline CDR1 is SGHVS and CDR2 is FNYEAQ. The CDR3 runs to 16 residues. DNA for the CDR3: TGTGCCTGCAGCCCCGCTAGCGGGAGTTCCTACAATGAGCAGTTCTTC. It codes for CACSPASGSSYNEQFF.

This clonotype came up many times. The rearrangement links TRBV30 to TRBJ2-7; a possible D gene is TRBD2 (5 bases). The CDR3 sequence is 14 residues long. CDR1 and CDR2 from the germline V gene are GTSNPN and SVGIG (reference sequence). Trimming took 2 bases from V and 3 from J, leaving 14 bases between them. CDR3 coding DNA: TGTGCCTGGAGTATTACTAGAGCAGGCTACGAGCAGTACTTC. Translating it yields CAWSITRAGYEQYF.

The chain combines TRBV7-2 with TRBJ2-5; 9 bases line up with TRBD2. The CDR3 spans 15 residues. The J segment lost 2 bases and the V segment lost 5 bases, leaving 6 bases of the junction unmatched. Germline CDR1 is SGHTA and CDR2 is FQGNSA. The CDR3 sequence is CASSGVSGRQETQYF. The CDR3 nucleotides are TGTGCCAGCAGCGGGGTTAGCGGGAGACAAGAGACCCAGTACTTC.

V is TRBV29-1 and J is TRBJ2-3; 7 bases match TRBD1. This CDR3 region has 17 residues. Germline assignment: CDR1 SQVTM and CDR2 ANQGSEA. Germline trimming cut 4 bases from V and 1 base from J; bases unmatched to any gene: 14. The CDR3 here is CSVVPGIRDSRTDTQYF. In DNA, the CDR3 is TGCAGCGTTGTACCGGGAATACGGGACAGTCGCACAGATACGCAGTATTTT.

This clonotype turned up a few times. The chain is built from TRBV30 and TRBJ2-3; D not resolved. Germline V lookup: CDR1 GTSNPN, CDR2 SVGIG (reference sequence). The CDR3 consists of 13 residues. Trimming took 2 bases from V and 0 from J, leaving 6 bases between them. The CDR3: CAWSTGSTDTQYF. For the CDR3, the DNA is TGTGCCTGGAGTACCGGGAGCACAGATACGCAGTATTTT.

A note on this clonotype: The junction does not match germline at one end; this may be a read error. In DNA form, the CDR3 reads TGTGCCAGTAGTATCAGACTAGCGGGAGGGAGCTCCTGCAATGAGCAGTTCTTC. Amino acid sequence: CASSIRLAGGSSCNEQFF. The chain is built from TRBV19 and TRBJ2-1, with 14 bases fitting TRBD2. In germline, CDR1 is LNHDA, CDR2 SQIVND (reference sequence). This CDR3 is built from 18 residues.

The rearrangement uses TRBV29-1 and TRBJ2-1, with D tentatively TRBD1 (5 bases). The CDR3 has 16 residues. Trimming took 1 base from V and 0 from J, leaving 13 bases between them. The germline V gene encodes CDR1 SQVTM and CDR2 ANQGSEA. The CDR3: CSVEAQGRSSYNEQFF. The CDR3 region has the DNA TGCAGCGTTGAAGCCCAGGGTCGAAGCTCCTACAATGAGCAGTTCTTC.

The V call is TRBV12-3 or TRBV12-4, the J call TRBJ1-2, with a tentative D call TRBD1 (6 bases). The germline V and J ends were trimmed by 6 bases and 7 bases, with 15 bases remaining between them. The CDR3 runs to 13 residues. Here the CDR3 DNA reads TGTGCCAGCAGCGTTAAGGGGGGCTCTGGCTACACCTTC. This encodes CASSVKGGSGYTF.

In its sample, this clonotype was seen a few times. The chain joins TRBV19 to TRBJ2-1; 8 bases match TRBD1. Trimming removed 3 bases from V and 9 bases from J; junction bases left unmatched: 10. Germline CDR1 is LNHDA and CDR2 is SQIVND (reference sequence). The length of the CDR3 is 15 residues. CDR3 sequence reads: CASSMFQGARGEQFF. DNA of the CDR3: TGTGCCAGTAGTATGTTCCAGGGGGCACGTGGTGAGCAGTTCTTC.